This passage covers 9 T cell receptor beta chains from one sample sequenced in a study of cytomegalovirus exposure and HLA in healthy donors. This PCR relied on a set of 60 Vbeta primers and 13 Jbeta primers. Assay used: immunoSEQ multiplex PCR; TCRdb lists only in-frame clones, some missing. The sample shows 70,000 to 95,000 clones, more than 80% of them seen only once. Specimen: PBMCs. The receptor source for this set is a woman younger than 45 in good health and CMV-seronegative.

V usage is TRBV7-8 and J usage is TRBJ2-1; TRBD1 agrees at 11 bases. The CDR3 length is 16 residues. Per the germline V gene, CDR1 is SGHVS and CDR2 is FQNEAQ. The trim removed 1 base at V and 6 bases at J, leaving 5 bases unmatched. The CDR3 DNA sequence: TGTGCCAGCAGCTTAGGGGACAGGGGGTTTCTCAATGAGCAGTTCTTC. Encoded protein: CASSLGDRGFLNEQFF.

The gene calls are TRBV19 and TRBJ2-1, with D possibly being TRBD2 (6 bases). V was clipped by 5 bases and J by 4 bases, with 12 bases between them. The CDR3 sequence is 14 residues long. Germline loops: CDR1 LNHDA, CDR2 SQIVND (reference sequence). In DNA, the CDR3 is TGTGCCAGTAGTGCGGGACGGGGGTACAATGAGCAGTTCTTC. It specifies CASSAGRGYNEQFF.

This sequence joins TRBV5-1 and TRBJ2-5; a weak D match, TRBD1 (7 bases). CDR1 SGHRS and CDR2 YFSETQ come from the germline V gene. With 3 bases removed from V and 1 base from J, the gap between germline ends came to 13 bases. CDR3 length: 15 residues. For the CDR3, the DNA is TGCGCCAGCAGCTCGGAGGGACAGAGCCAAGAGACCCAGTACTTC. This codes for CASSSEGQSQETQYF.

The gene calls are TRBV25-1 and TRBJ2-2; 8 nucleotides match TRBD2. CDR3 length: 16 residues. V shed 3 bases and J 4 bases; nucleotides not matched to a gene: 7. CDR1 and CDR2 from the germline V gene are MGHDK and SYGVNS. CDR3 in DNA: TGTGCCAGCAGTGACTACGGGGGGGGGTCCACCGGGGAGCTGTTTTTT. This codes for CASSDYGGGSTGELFF.

The DNA for the CDR3 is TGTGCCAGCAGTGACGGGACAGGGGAACAGCCCCAGCATTTT. Its translation is CASSDGTGEQPQHF. J is TRBJ1-5 and V is TRBV27, with 10 bases that match TRBD1. Germline lookup yields CDR1 MNHEY and CDR2 SMNVEV (reference sequence). V lost 5 bases and J lost 7; bases outside the gene matches: 5. CDR3 size: 14 residues.

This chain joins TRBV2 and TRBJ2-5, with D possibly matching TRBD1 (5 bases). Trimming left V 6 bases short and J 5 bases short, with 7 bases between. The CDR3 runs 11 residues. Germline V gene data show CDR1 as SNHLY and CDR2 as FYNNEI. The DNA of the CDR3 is TGTGCCAGCAGAGGGGCGGAGACCCAGTACTTC. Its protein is CASRGAETQYF. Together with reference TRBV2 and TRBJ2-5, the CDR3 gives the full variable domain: EPEVTQTPSHQVTQMGQEVILRCVPISNHLYFYWYRQILGQKVEFLVSFYNNEISEKSEIFDDQFSVERPDGSNFTLKIRSTKLEDSAMYFCASRGAETQYFGPGTRLLVL.

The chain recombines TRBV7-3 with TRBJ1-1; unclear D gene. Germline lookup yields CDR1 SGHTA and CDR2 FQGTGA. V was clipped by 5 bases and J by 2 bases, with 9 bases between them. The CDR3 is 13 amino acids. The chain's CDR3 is CASSEQINTEAFF. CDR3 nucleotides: TGTGCCAGCAGCGAACAGATTAACACTGAAGCTTTCTTT.

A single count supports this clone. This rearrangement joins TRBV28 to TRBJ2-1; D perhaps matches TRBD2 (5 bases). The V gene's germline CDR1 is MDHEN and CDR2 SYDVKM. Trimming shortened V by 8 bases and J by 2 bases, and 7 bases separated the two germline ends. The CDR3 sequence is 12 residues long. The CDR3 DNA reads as TGTGCCAGCGCCGGGACCTACAATGAGCAGTTCTTC. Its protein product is CASAGTYNEQFF.

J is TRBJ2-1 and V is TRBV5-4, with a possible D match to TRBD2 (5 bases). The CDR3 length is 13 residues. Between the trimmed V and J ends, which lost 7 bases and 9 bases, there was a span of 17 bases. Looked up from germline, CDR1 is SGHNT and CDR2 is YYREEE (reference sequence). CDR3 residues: CASGRFGVGEQFF. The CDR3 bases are TGTGCCAGCGGGAGATTTGGAGTTGGTGAGCAGTTCTTC.